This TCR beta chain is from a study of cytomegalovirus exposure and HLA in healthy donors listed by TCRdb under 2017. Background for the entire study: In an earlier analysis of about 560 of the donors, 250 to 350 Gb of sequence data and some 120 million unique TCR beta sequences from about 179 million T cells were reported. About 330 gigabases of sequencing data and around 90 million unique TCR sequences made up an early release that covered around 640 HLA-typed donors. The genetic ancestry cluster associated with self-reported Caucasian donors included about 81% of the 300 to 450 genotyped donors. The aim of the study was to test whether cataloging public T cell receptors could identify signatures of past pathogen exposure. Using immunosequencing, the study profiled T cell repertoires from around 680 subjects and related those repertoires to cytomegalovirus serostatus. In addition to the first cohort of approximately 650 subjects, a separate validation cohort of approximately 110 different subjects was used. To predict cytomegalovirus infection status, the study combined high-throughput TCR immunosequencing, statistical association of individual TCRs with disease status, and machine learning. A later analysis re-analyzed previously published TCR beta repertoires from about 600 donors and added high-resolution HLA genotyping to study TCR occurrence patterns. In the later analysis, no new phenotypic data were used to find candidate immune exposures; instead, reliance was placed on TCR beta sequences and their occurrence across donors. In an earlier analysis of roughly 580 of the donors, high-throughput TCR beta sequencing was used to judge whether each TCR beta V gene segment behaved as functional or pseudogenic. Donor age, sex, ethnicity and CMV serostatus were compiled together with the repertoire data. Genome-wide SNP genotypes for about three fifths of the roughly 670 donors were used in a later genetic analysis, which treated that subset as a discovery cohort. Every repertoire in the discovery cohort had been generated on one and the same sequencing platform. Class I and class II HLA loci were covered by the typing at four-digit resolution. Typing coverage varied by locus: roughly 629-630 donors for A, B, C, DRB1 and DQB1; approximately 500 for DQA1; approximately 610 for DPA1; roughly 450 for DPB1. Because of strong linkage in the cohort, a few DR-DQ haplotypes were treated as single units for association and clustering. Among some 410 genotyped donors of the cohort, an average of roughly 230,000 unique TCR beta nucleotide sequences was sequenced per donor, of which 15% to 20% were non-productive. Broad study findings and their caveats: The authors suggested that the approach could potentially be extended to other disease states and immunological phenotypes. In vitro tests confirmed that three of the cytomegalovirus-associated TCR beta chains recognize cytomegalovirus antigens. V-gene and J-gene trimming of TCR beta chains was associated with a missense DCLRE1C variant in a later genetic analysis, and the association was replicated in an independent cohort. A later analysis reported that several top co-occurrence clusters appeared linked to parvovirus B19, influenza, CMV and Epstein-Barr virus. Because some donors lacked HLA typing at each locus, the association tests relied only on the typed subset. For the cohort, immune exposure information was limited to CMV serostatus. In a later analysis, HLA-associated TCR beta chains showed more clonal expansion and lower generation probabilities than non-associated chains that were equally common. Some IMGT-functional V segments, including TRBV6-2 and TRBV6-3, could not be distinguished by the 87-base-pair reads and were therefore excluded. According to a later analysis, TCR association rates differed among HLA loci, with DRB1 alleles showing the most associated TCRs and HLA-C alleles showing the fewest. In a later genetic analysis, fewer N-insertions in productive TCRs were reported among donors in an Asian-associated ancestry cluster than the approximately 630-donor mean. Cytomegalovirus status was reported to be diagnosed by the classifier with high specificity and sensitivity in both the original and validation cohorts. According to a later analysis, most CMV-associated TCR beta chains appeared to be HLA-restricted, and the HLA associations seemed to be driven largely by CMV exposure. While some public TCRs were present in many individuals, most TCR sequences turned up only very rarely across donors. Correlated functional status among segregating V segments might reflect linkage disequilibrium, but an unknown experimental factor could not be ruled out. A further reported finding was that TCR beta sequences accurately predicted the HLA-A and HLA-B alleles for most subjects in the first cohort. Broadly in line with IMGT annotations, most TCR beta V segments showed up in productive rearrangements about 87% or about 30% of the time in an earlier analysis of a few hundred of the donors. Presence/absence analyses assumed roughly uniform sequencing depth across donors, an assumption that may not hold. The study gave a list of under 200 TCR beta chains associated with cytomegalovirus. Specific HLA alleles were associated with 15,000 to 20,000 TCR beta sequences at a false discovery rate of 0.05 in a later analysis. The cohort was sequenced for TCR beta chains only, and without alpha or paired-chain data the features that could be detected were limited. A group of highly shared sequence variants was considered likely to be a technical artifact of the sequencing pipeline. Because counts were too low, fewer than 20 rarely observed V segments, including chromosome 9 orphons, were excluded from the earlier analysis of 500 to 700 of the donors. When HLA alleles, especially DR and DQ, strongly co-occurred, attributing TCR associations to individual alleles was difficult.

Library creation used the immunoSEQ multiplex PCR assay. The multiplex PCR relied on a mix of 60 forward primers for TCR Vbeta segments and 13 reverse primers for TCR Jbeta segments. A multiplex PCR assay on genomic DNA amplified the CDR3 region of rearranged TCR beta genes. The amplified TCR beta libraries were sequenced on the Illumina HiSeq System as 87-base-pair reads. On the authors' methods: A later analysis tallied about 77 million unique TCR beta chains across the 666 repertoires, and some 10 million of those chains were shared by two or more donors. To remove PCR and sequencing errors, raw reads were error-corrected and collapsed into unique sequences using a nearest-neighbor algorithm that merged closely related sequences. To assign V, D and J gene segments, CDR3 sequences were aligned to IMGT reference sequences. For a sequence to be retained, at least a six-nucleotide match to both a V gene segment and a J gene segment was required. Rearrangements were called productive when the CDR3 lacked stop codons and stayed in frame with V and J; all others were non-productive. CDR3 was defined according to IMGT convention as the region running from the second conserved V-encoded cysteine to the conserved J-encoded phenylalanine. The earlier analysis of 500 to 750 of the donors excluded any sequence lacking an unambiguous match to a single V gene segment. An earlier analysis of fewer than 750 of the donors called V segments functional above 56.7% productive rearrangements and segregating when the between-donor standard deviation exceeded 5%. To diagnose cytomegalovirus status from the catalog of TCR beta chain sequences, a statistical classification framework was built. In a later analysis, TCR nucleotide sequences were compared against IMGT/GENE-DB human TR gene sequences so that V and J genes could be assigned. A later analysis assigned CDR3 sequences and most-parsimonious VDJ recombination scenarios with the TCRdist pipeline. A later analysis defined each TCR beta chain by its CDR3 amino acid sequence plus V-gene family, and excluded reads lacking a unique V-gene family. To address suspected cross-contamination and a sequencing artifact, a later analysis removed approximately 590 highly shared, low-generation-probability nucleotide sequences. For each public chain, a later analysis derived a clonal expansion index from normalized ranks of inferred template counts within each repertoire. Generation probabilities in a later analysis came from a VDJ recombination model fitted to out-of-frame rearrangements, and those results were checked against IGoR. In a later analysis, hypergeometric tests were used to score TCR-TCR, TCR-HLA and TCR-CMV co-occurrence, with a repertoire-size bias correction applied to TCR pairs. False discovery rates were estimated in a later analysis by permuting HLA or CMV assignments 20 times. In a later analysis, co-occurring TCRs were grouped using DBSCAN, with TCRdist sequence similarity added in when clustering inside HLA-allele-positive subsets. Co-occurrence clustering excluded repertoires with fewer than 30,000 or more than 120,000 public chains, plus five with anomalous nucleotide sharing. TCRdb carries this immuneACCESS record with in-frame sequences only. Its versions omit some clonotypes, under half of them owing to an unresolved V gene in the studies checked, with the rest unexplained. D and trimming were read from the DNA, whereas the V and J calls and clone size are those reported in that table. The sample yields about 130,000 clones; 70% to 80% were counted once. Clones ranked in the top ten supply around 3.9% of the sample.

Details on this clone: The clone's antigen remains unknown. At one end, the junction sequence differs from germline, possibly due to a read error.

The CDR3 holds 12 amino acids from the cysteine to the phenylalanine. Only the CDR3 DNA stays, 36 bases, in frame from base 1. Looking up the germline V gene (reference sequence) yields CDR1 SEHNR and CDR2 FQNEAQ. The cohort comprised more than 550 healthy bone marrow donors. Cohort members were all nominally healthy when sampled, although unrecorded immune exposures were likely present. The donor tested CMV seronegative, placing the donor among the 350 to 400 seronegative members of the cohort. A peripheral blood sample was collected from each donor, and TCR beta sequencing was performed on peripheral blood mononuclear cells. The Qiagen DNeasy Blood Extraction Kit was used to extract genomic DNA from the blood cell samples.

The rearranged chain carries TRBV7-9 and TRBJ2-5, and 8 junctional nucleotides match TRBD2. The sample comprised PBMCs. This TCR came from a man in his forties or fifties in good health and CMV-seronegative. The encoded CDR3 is CSSSSREGTQYF. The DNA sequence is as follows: TGTTCCAGCAGCTCCCGGGAGGGGACCCAGTACTTC.